This T cell receptor (beta chain) was obtained from a study of shared clonotypes between healthy human individuals. Across the study: Donors were a couple of women and a few men aged 18 to 49. Study outcomes and limitations: Sequencing depth was expected to affect clonotype sharing among donors.

Memory CD4+ cells were the fraction left after CD45RA+ naive selection. An assay was performed, and its level was deep. Sequencing was performed with immunoSEQ multiplex PCR; in TCRdb, only in-frame clones are kept and a portion is missing. The sample has fewer than 1.6 million clones; approximately 98.5% are singletons. The CDR3 runs to 12 residues. Trimming took 1 base from V and 9 from J, leaving 7 bases between them. The V gene's germline CDR1 is KGHSH and CDR2 LQKENI. A remark on this clone: The antigen is undetermined. Other DNA variants within this sample encode the same CDR3.

The chain uses TRBV18 and TRBJ2-1; D ambiguous. Material: naive CD4+ T cells sorted from blood. Subset indicated: CD45RA+ positively selected. The source of this sequence is a man aged 25-45 years in good health. CDR3 region: CASSPLGGEQFF. The DNA for the CDR3 is TGTGCCAGCTCACCACTCGGTGGTGAGCAGTTCTTC.